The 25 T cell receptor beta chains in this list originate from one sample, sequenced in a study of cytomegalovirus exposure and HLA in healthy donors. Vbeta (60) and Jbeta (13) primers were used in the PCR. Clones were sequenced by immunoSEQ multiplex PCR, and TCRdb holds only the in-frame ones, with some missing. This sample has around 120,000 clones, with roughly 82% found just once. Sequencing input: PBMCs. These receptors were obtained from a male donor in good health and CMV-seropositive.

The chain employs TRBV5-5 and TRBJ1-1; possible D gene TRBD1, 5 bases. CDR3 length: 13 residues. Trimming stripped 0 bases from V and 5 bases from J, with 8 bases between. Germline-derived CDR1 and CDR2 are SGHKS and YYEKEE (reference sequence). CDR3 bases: TGTGCCAGCAGCTTGGCCAAGGGGACTGAAGCTTTCTTT. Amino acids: CASSLAKGTEAFF.

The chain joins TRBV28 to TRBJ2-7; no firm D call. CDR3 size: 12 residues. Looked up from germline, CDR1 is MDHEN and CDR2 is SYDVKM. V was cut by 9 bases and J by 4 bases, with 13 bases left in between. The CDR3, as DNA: TGTGCCAGTCTAGGCCCCGGGTACGAGCAGTACTTC. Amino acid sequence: CASLGPGYEQYF.

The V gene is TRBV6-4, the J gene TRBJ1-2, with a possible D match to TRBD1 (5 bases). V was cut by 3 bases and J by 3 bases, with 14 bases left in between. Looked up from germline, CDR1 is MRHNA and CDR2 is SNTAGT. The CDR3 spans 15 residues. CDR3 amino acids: CASSEQPRGDYGYTF. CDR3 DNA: TGTGCCAGCAGTGAGCAGCCTCGGGGGGACTATGGCTACACCTTC.

The CDR3 DNA is TGCGCCAGCAGCCCGGGGACAGTGAACACTGAAGCTTTCTTT. It translates to CASSPGTVNTEAFF. V and J are TRBV5-1 and TRBJ1-1; TRBD1 agrees at 7 bases. This CDR3 region has 14 residues. The germline V gene encodes CDR1 SGHRS and CDR2 YFSETQ. V shed 4 bases, J shed 0 bases, and the junction held 3 bases outside the gene matches.

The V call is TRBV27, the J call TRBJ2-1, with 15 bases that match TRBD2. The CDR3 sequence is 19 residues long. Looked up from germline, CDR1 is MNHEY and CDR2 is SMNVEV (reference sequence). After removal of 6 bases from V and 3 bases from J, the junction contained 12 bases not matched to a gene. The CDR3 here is CASRLRTSGRAGNYNEQFF. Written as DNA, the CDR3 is TGTGCCAGCAGGCTACGGACTAGCGGGAGGGCCGGAAACTACAATGAGCAGTTCTTC.

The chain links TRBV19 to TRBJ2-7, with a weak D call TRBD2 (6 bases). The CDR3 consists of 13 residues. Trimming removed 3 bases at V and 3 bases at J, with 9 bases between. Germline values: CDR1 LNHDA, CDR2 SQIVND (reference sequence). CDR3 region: CASSISSGYEQYF. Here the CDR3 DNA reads TGTGCCAGTAGTATCAGTAGCGGCTACGAGCAGTACTTC.

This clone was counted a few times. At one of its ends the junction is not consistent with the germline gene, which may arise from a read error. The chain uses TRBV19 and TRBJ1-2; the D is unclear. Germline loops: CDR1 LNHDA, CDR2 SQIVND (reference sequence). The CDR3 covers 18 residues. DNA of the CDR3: TGTGCCAGCAGTACGGCCCCTTGGGCGTTTAAAGCTAACTATGGCTACACCTTC. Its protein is CASSTAPWAFKANYGYTF.

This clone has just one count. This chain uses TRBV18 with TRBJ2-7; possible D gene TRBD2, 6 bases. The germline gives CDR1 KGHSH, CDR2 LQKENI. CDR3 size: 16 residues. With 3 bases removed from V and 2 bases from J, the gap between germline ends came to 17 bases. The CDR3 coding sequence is TGTGCCAGCTCACCCCCTCTAGCGTATCGAACCTACGAGCAGTACTTC. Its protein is CASSPPLAYRTYEQYF. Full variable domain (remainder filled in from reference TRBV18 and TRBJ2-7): NAGVMQNPRHLVRRRGQEARLRCSPMKGHSHVYWYRQLPEEGLKFMVYLQKENIIDESGMPKERFSAEFPKEGPSILRIQQVVRGDSAAYFCASSPPLAYRTYEQYFGPGTRLTVT.

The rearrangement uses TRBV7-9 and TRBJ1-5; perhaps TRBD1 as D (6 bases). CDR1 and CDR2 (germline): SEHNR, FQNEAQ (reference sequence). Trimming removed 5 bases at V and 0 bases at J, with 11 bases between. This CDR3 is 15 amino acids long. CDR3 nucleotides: TGTGCCAGCAGCCCGAGGGGGAATAGCAATCAGCCCCAGCATTTT. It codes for CASSPRGNSNQPQHF.

CDR3 coding DNA: TGCAGCGTTGAAGGGCTAGCGGGAGACCTGGATGAGCAGTTCTTC. Amino acids: CSVEGLAGDLDEQFF. The chain combines TRBV29-1 with TRBJ2-1; 10 nucleotides line up with TRBD2. V lost 1 base to trimming and J lost 8 bases; unmatched junction nucleotides: 8. Germline V CDR1 and CDR2: SQVTM, ANQGSEA. The CDR3 loop spans 15 amino acids.

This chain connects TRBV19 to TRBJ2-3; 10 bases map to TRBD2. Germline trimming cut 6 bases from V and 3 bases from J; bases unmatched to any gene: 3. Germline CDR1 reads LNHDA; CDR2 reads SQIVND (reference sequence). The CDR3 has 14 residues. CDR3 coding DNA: TGTGCCAGTAGCCCGGGACTAGCGACAGATACGCAGTATTTT. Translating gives CASSPGLATDTQYF.

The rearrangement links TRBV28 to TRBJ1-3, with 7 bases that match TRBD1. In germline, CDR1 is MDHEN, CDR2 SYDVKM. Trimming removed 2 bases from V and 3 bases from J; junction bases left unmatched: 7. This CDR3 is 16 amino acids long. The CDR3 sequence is CASSLMAGGFGNTIYF. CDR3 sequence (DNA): TGTGCCAGCAGTTTAATGGCAGGGGGTTTTGGAAACACCATATATTTT.

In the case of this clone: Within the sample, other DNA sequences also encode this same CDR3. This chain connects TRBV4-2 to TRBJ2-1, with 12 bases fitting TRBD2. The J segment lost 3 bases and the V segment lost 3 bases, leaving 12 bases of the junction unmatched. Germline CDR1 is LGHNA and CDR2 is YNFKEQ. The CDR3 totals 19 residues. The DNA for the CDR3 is TGTGCCAGCAGCCAGCTTGTGACTAGCGGGAGAGAGGACTACAATGAGCAGTTCTTC. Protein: CASSQLVTSGREDYNEQFF.

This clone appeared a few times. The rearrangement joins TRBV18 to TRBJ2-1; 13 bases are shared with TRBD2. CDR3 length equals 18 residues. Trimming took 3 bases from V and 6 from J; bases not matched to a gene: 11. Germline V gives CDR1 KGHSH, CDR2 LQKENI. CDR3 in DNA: TGTGCCAGCTCACCCCAACACCTACTAGCGGGAGGGGGCAATGAGCAGTTCTTC. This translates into CASSPQHLLAGGGNEQFF. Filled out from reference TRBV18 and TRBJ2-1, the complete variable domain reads NAGVMQNPRHLVRRRGQEARLRCSPMKGHSHVYWYRQLPEEGLKFMVYLQKENIIDESGMPKERFSAEFPKEGPSILRIQQVVRGDSAAYFCASSPQHLLAGGGNEQFFGPGTRLTVL.

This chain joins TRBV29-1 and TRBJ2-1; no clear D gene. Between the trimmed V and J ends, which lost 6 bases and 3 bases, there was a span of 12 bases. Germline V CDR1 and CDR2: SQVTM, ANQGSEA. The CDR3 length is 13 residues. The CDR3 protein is CSVSGVGYNEQFF. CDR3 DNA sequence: TGCAGCGTCTCAGGCGTAGGCTACAATGAGCAGTTCTTC.

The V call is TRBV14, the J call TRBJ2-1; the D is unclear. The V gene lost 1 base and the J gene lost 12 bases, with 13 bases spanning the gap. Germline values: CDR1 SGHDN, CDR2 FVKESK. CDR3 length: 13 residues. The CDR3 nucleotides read TGTGCCAGCAGCCAAGGTCAGAGACTTGGGCAGTTCTTC. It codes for CASSQGQRLGQFF.

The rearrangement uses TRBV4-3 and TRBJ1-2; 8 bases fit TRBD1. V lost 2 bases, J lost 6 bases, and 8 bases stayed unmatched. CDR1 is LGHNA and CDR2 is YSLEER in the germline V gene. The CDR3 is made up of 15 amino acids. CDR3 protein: CASSQITGTGHGYTF. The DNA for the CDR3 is TGCGCCAGCAGCCAAATAACCGGGACAGGACATGGCTACACCTTC.

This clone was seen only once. This CDR3 is CASSIRTLPRYNEQFF. The CDR3 coding sequence is TGTGCCAGCAGTATTCGGACTCTCCCGAGGTACAATGAGCAGTTCTTC. The chain couples TRBV28 to TRBJ2-1; D perhaps matches TRBD2 (5 bases). V was cut by 5 bases and J by 4 bases, with 18 bases left in between. Germline-derived CDR1 and CDR2 are MDHEN and SYDVKM. The CDR3 spans 16 residues.

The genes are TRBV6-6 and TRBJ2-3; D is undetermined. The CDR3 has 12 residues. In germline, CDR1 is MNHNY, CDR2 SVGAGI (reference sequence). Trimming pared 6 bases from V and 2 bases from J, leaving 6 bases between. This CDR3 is CASSHTTDTQYF. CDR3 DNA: TGTGCCAGCAGCCACACCACAGATACGCAGTATTTT.

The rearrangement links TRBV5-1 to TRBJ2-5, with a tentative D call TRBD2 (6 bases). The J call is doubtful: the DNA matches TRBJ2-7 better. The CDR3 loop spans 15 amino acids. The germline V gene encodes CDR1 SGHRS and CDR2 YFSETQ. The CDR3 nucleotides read TGCGCCAGCAGCCCCCTCGCGGGGCACTCCTACGAGCAGTACTTC. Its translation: CASSPLAGHSYEQYF.

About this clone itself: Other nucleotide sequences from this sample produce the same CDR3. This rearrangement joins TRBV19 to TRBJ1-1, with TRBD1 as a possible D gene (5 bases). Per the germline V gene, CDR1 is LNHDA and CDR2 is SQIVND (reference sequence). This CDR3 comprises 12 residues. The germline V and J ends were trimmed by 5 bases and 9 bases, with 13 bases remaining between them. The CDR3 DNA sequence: TGTGCCAGTAGTGATCCCCCAGGGAAAGCTTTCTTT. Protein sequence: CASSDPPGKAFF.

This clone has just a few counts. The CDR3 sequence: CASSEVGTGGSHGYTF. The CDR3, as DNA: TGTGCCAGCAGTGAAGTGGGGACAGGGGGCAGTCATGGCTACACCTTC. The chain has TRBV6-1 and TRBJ1-2; TRBD1 matches 12 bases. The V and J ends lost 1 base and 6 bases, in that order; junction bases with no gene match: 6. CDR1 is MNHNS, CDR2 SASEGT, per germline. The CDR3 has 16 amino acids.

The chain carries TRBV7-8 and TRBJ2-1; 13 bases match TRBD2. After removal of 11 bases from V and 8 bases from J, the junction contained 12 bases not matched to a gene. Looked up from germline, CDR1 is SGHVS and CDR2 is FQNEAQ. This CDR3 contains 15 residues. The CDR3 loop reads CAARPTSGRADEQFF. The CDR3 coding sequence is TGTGCCGCTCGCCCCACTAGCGGGAGGGCCGATGAGCAGTTCTTC.

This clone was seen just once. The CDR3 loop reads CASSPQGPLLEQYF. Here the CDR3 DNA reads TGCGCCAGCAGTCCGCAGGGTCCGCTCCTCGAGCAGTACTTC. This chain joins TRBV5-1 and TRBJ2-7; possible D gene TRBD1, 5 bases. The germline gives CDR1 SGHRS, CDR2 YFSETQ. The V end lost 5 bases, the J end lost 6 bases, and 18 bases lay between the germline ends. This CDR3 is 14 amino acids long.

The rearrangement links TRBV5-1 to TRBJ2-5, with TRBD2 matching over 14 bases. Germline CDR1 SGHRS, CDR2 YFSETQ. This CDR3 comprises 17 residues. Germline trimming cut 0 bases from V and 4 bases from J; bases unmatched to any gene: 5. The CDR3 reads CASSLAGTSGSGETQYF. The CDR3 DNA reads TGCGCCAGCAGCTTGGCCGGGACTAGCGGGAGCGGAGAGACCCAGTACTTC. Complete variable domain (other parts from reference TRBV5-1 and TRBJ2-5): KAGVTQTPRYLIKTRGQQVTLSCSPISGHRSVSWYQQTPGQGLQFLFEYFSETQRNKGNFPGRFSGRQFSNSRSEMNVSTLELGDSALYLCASSLAGTSGSGETQYFGPGTRLLVL.